This paragraph covers one T cell receptor beta chain sequence. Its antigen is undetermined. Germline V CDR1 and CDR2: GTSNPN, SVGIG (reference sequence). The CDR3 is 12 residues long. V lost 0 bases, J lost 3 bases, and 6 bases lay in between. The authors reverse transcribed all of the isolated RNA, so sequencing captured expressed TCRB transcripts. Sequenced by immunoSEQ multiplex PCR; TCRdb stores in-frame clones only, minus some. Seen here are roughly 280,000 clones, approximately 25% observed once, and the top ten hold roughly 0.011%. This entry comes from a study of beta chain features in type 1 diabetes. Whole-study findings and limits: cDNA-based sequencing might over-represent cells highly expressing TCR. Fewer junction insertions and more nucleotide deletions appeared in type 1 diabetes patients. Among patients with Type 1 diabetes, TCRB CDR3s were moderately but significantly shorter in every one of the four CD4+ subsets.

Sorting of CD4+ naive, central memory, regulatory and stem cell-like memory cells was performed via CD45RO/CCR7/CD25/CD127/CD95/CD27. J is TRBJ2-7 and V is TRBV30, with D hard to call. This receptor was obtained from a woman aged 25 to 39 with type 1 diabetes. The sample comprised naive CD4+ T cells from blood. The CDR3 nucleotides are TGTGCCTGGAGTGTAACAAACTACGAGCAGTACTTC. This sequence encodes CAWSVTNYEQYF.